This T cell receptor beta chain was recovered during a study of T cell responses to AZD1222 COVID-19 vaccine. Here immunoSEQ multiplex PCR was the method, and the copy in TCRdb shows in-frame clones only, minus some. The data show around 80,000 clones, around nine tenths seen once. Remarks on this clone: Its cognate antigen is unknown.

Study-level points and caveats: Only five or six people who got AZD1222 tested seropositive at baseline.

Between the trimmed V and J ends, which lost 0 bases and 15 bases, there was a span of 12 bases. Germline lookup yields CDR1 GTSNPN and CDR2 SVGIG (reference sequence). This CDR3 has 12 amino acids. This sample comprised peripheral blood, obtained on day 0 of AZD1222 vaccination. The sequence was obtained from an adult in good health. V usage is TRBV30 and J usage is TRBJ1-6, with no clear D. Written as DNA, the CDR3 is TGTGCCTGGAGTGTACAAGTTCCTTTCCTCCACTTT. Translated: CAWSVQVPFLHF.